Below, 28 T cell receptor beta chains from the same sample are listed, as sequenced in a study of blood T cell repertoires in COVID-19. The method was immunoSEQ multiplex PCR; TCRdb's version includes in-frame clones alone and lacks a portion of them. The sample comprises under 200,000 clones, about 86% of which are singletons, and approximately 2.4% rests with the top ten. Sequences were obtained from peripheral blood. The receptors derive from a human donor with acute or convalescent COVID-19. The donor label of this sample is uncertain.

This chain uses TRBV7-2 with TRBJ1-1; D is undetermined. V lost 2 bases and J 2 bases, leaving 12 bases between the germline ends. The CDR3 consists of 15 residues. In germline, CDR1 is SGHTA, CDR2 FQGNSA. The CDR3 region is CASSLSRAANTEAFF. CDR3 in DNA: TGTGCCAGCAGCTTATCCCGCGCGGCTAACACTGAAGCTTTCTTT.

The V call is TRBV18, the J call TRBJ2-5, with D perhaps TRBD1 (6 bases). The CDR3 contains 14 residues. Germline values: CDR1 KGHSH, CDR2 LQKENI. V dropped 5 bases and J dropped 4 bases, with 14 bases sitting between them. As DNA, the CDR3 is TGTGCCAGCTCAAGGACAGAAGGTTTAGAGACCCAGTACTTC. Translation: CASSRTEGLETQYF.

This chain uses TRBV5-6 with TRBJ2-7; TRBD2 matches at 13 bases. Germline loops: CDR1 SGHDT, CDR2 YYEEEE. V shed 2 bases and J 7 bases; nucleotides not matched to a gene: 6. This CDR3 has 15 amino acids. The CDR3 sequence is CASSFTSGGAREQYF. CDR3 sequence (DNA): TGTGCCAGCAGCTTTACTAGCGGGGGGGCAAGGGAGCAGTACTTC.

This CDR3 reads CASRTGGSTDTQYF. CDR3 coding DNA: TGTGCCAGCCGGACAGGGGGCTCCACAGATACGCAGTATTTT. The chain joins TRBV19 to TRBJ2-3; 11 bases align to TRBD1. This CDR3 is 14 amino acids long. CDR1 and CDR2 from the germline V gene are LNHDA and SQIVND (reference sequence). The V gene end was trimmed by 9 bases and the J gene end by 2 bases; junction bases not matched to a gene: 4.

The chain uses TRBV27 and TRBJ2-3; 9 positions match TRBD2. CDR1 MNHEY and CDR2 SMNVEV come from the germline V gene (reference sequence). The ends lost 6 bases at V and 2 bases at J; junction bases unmatched: 6. The CDR3 extends over 15 amino acids. The CDR3 here is CASSFGLATTDTQYF. The CDR3 DNA sequence: TGTGCCAGCAGCTTCGGACTAGCGACCACAGATACGCAGTATTTT.

The chain is built from TRBV30 and TRBJ2-7, with 7 bases identical to TRBD2. The V gene end was trimmed by 2 bases and the J gene end by 2 bases; junction bases not matched to a gene: 9. The CDR3 covers 15 residues. CDR1 is GTSNPN and CDR2 is SVGIG in the germline V gene (reference sequence). CDR3 residues: CAWSNPGTTPYEQYF. CDR3 sequence (DNA): TGTGCCTGGAGTAATCCCGGGACTACCCCCTACGAGCAGTACTTC.

The chain couples TRBV4-2 to TRBJ2-1; D is possibly TRBD2 (5 bases). This CDR3 comprises 14 residues. Trimming took 5 bases from V and 2 from J, leaving 10 bases between them. Germline values: CDR1 LGHNA, CDR2 YNFKEQ. CDR3 coding DNA: TGTGCCAGCAGCACCGGGGTAACCTACAATGAGCAGTTCTTC. It translates to CASSTGVTYNEQFF.

V gene TRBV12-3 or TRBV12-4 combines with J gene TRBJ1-1; a weak D match, TRBD1 (5 bases). The CDR3 is made up of 12 amino acids. The V gene lost 6 bases and the J gene lost 11 bases, with 16 bases spanning the gap. The CDR3 DNA sequence: TGTGCCAGCAGCCCAAACCAGGGAATTGCTTTCTTT. This codes for CASSPNQGIAFF.

In this sample, this clone turned up once. The chain couples TRBV10-2 to TRBJ1-2, with 12 bases that match TRBD1. CDR1 WSHSY and CDR2 SAAADI come from the germline V gene. The CDR3 consists of 15 residues. The ends lost 6 bases at V and 6 bases at J; junction bases unmatched: 8. Here the CDR3 DNA reads TGCGCCAGCAGCCCCGGGACAGGGGGCGGGCATGGCTACACCTTC. Encoded protein: CASSPGTGGGHGYTF.

This clone showed up just once. The genes are TRBV5-1 and TRBJ2-2; the match to TRBD2 covers 9 bases. Trimming took 0 bases from V and 4 from J; bases not matched to a gene: 7. From germline, CDR1 is SGHRS and CDR2 YFSETQ. CDR3 length: 17 residues. CDR3 sequence: CASSLAFGTSSTGELFF. In nucleotides, the CDR3 is TGCGCCAGCAGCTTGGCCTTTGGGACTAGCAGCACCGGGGAGCTGTTTTTT.

This clone occurred a few times. This sequence joins TRBV5-1 and TRBJ2-2; 10 nucleotides match TRBD1. The CDR3 consists of 16 residues. Germline CDR1 SGHRS, CDR2 YFSETQ. V lost 0 bases, J lost 7 bases, and 6 bases stayed unmatched. Here the CDR3 DNA reads TGCGCCAGCAGCTTGGTGGGACAGGGGAATTTCGGGGAGCTGTTTTTT. Amino acids: CASSLVGQGNFGELFF.

This chain uses TRBV6-5 with TRBJ2-1; the D is unclear. The V end was cut by 4 bases, the J end by 2 bases, with 15 bases between. The CDR3 is 16 amino acids. Germline V gene data show CDR1 as MNHEY and CDR2 as SVGAGI. The CDR3 DNA follows: TGTGCCAGCAGTTCCCCCCAGCTGGGCGCCTACAATGAGCAGTTCTTC. Its translation is CASSSPQLGAYNEQFF.

The V call is TRBV30, the J call TRBJ2-1; D remains ambiguous. The CDR3 contains 12 residues. Germline V CDR1 and CDR2: GTSNPN, SVGIG (reference sequence). The V end was cut by 1 base, the J end by 4 bases, with 5 bases between. The CDR3 spells CAWSASYNEQFF. The CDR3 nucleotides read TGTGCCTGGAGTGCCTCTTACAATGAGCAGTTCTTC.

The V gene is TRBV6-1, the J gene TRBJ1-2; no definite D call. Germline V gives CDR1 MNHNS, CDR2 SASEGT. V was trimmed by 0 bases and J by 7 bases, leaving 9 bases between them. This CDR3 is 13 amino acids long. The CDR3 DNA follows: TGTGCCAGCAGTGAAGCGATTCGGGGTGGCTACACCTTC. It encodes CASSEAIRGGYTF.

This sequence joins TRBV11-3 and TRBJ2-7, with a possible D match to TRBD1 (6 bases). Trimming removed 6 bases from V and 3 bases from J, with 9 bases in between. This CDR3 has 12 amino acids. Germline CDR1 SGHNT, CDR2 YENEEA. In DNA, the CDR3 is TGTGCCAGCAGTCGGGACAACTACGAGCAGTACTTC. Protein product: CASSRDNYEQYF.

In regard to this clone: A read error may produce the germline difference seen at one junction end. This chain links TRBV25-1 with TRBJ2-7; 7 bases are a match to TRBD1. Germline V CDR1 and CDR2: MGHDK, SYGVNS. The CDR3 is made up of 16 amino acids. The CDR3 is CASRESGTAPLYEQYF. CDR3 nucleotides: TGTGCCAGCAGGGAATCCGGGACAGCCCCTCTGTACGAGCAGTACTTC.

J is TRBJ2-5 and V is TRBV28; unclear D gene. The V end lost 5 bases, the J end lost 0 bases, and 10 bases lay between the germline ends. Germline V gene lookup returns CDR1 MDHEN and CDR2 SYDVKM. This CDR3 has 14 amino acids. The CDR3 loop reads CASSPHADQETQYF. CDR3 nucleotide sequence: TGTGCCAGCAGTCCCCACGCGGACCAAGAGACCCAGTACTTC.

The V and J genes are TRBV21-1 and TRBJ1-1; no check of the table's D call, TRBD1, against the DNA was made. TRBV21-1 corresponds to a pseudogene. CDR3 length equals 17 residues. CDR3 bases: TGTGCCAGCAGCATCACATTACTCAGGGGGCGCTGCTCTGAAGCTTTCTTT. Translated: CASSITLLRGRCSEAFF.

V is TRBV10-3 and J is TRBJ2-3; TRBD2 aligns across 9 bases. This CDR3 is 14 amino acids long. The ends lost 8 bases at V and 0 bases at J; junction bases unmatched: 3. Germline V gives CDR1 ENHRY, CDR2 SYGVKD. The DNA for the CDR3 is TGTGCCATCGGGACTAGCCTTAGCACAGATACGCAGTATTTT. Encoded protein: CAIGTSLSTDTQYF.

This clone was found a few times. The genes are TRBV10-1 and TRBJ2-1; TRBD2 aligns across 14 bases. The junction had 8 bases not matched to a gene; V was cut back by 5 bases and J by 8 bases. The CDR3 covers 16 residues. Looked up from germline, CDR1 is WNHNN and CDR2 is SYGVQD (reference sequence). The CDR3 nucleotides are TGCGCCAGCAGTCTTGGACTAGCGGGGGGTCAGCATGAGCAGTTCTTC. This gives the protein CASSLGLAGGQHEQFF.

V gene TRBV30 combines with J gene TRBJ1-5; 7 bases agree with TRBD1. J lost 2 bases, V lost 3 bases, and 4 bases had no gene match. This CDR3 region has 14 residues. The germline CDR1 and CDR2 sequences are GTSNPN and SVGIG (reference sequence). In DNA, the CDR3 is TGTGCCTGGAGGGAAACAGGGGGCAATCAGCCCCAGCATTTT. Encoded protein: CAWRETGGNQPQHF.

J is TRBJ1-1 and V is TRBV30; perhaps TRBD1 as D (6 bases). The CDR3 consists of 14 residues. Germline CDR1 and CDR2: GTSNPN and SVGIG (reference sequence). V was pared by 2 bases and J by 7 bases, with 17 bases between. The CDR3 loop is CAWSLASRGGEAFF. The CDR3 DNA follows: TGTGCCTGGAGTCTTGCGTCCCGAGGGGGTGAAGCTTTCTTT.

The chain combines TRBV4-1 with TRBJ2-7, with 7 bases fitting TRBD2. V gave up 1 base and J gave up 5 bases; unmatched junction bases: 8. CDR1 and CDR2 from the germline V gene are MGHRA and YSYEKL. The length of the CDR3 is 15 residues. The DNA of the CDR3 is TGCGCCAGCAGCCAAGCAGACGGGGGGAGGGACGAGCAGTACTTC. Translating gives CASSQADGGRDEQYF.

This chain's CDR3 is CASSRPGSNTEAFF. The CDR3 DNA follows: TGTGCCAGCAGCCGGCCAGGGTCTAACACTGAAGCTTTCTTT. V is TRBV3-1 (or the pseudogene TRBV3-2) and J is TRBJ1-1, with a weak D call TRBD1 (5 bases). This CDR3 is 14 amino acids long. Trimming pared 4 bases from V and 2 bases from J, leaving 11 bases between. Germline V gene data show CDR1 as LGHDT and CDR2 as YNNKEL (reference sequence).

The chain combines TRBV21-1 with TRBJ1-3; the table's D call, TRBD1, has no DNA check behind it. TRBV21-1 is a known pseudogene. This CDR3 spans 17 amino acids. The CDR3 coding sequence is TGTGCCAGCAGCAAAGCCCCGCAGGTTTTATCTGGAAACACCATATATTTT. It codes for CASSKAPQVLSGNTIYF.

The CDR3 protein is CASGSRVAGELFF. The DNA of the CDR3 is TGTGCCAGCGGGTCCAGGGTAGCCGGGGAGCTGTTTTTT. The gene calls are TRBV6-5 and TRBJ2-2, with D possibly TRBD1 on 5 matching bases. The ends were cut back, 8 bases at V and 6 bases at J, with 13 bases in the middle. The CDR3 contains 13 residues. Germline V CDR1 and CDR2: MNHEY, SVGAGI.

The gene calls are TRBV4-1 and TRBJ1-3; the D is unclear. CDR3 length: 14 residues. Germline V gene data show CDR1 as MGHRA and CDR2 as YSYEKL. V was cut by 0 bases and J by 7 bases, with 10 bases left in between. In DNA form, the CDR3 reads TGCGCCAGCAGCCAAGACACCGGGTGGAACACCATATATTTT. Amino acid sequence: CASSQDTGWNTIYF.

This rearrangement joins TRBV16 to TRBJ1-6; D is perhaps TRBD1 (5 bases). The germline V gene encodes CDR1 KGHSY and CDR2 FQNENV. V lost 2 bases and J lost 6, with 5 bases in between. CDR3 length: 13 amino acids. The CDR3 DNA reads as TGTGCCAGCAGCCAACAGGGTAATTCACCCCTCCACTTT. It encodes CASSQQGNSPLHF.